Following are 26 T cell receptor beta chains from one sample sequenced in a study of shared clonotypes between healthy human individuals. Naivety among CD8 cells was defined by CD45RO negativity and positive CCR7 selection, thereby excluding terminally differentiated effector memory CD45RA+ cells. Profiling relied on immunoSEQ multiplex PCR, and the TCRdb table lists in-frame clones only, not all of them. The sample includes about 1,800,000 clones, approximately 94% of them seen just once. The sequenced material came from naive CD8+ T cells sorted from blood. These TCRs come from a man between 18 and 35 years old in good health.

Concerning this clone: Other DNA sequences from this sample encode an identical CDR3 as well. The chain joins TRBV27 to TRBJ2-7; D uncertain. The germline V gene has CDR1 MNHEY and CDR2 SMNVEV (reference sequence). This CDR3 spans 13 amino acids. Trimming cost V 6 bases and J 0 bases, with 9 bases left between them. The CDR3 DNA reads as TGTGCCAGCAGCCACGGGCCCTCCTACGAGCAGTACTTC. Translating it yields CASSHGPSYEQYF.

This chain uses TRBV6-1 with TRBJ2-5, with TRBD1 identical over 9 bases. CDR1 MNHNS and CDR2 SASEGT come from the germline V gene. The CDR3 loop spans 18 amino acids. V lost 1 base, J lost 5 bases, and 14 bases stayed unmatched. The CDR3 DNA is TGTGCCAGCAGTGAAGAACTACTGTACGGACAGGGGAGGGAGACCCAGTACTTC. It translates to CASSEELLYGQGRETQYF.

The CDR3 loop reads CASSLWASGDTGELFF. The CDR3 bases are TGTGCCAGCAGTTTATGGGCTAGCGGGGACACCGGGGAGCTGTTTTTT. V usage is TRBV28 and J usage is TRBJ2-2; TRBD2 matches at 9 bases. This CDR3 region has 16 residues. J gave up 3 bases and V 0 bases, and 2 bases lay outside the gene matches. Germline V gives CDR1 MDHEN, CDR2 SYDVKM. Drawing the rest from reference TRBV28 and TRBJ2-2, the complete variable domain is DVKVTQSSRYLVKRTGEKVFLECVQDMDHENMFWYRQDPGLGLRLIYFSYDVKMKEKGDIPEGYSVSREKKERFSLILESASTNQTSMYLCASSLWASGDTGELFFGEGSRLTVL.

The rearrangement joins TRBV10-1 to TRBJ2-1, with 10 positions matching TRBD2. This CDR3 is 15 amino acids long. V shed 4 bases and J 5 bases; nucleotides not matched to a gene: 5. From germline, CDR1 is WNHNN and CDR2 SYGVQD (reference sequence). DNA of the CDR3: TGCGCCAGCAGTGGAGGTAGCGGGGGGAACAATGAGCAGTTCTTC. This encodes CASSGGSGGNNEQFF.

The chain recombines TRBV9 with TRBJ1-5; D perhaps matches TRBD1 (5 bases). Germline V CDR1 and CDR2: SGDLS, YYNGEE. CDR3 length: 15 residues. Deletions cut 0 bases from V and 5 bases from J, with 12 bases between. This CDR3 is CASSVGDQGDQPQHF. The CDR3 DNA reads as TGTGCCAGCAGCGTAGGGGACCAAGGGGATCAGCCCCAGCATTTT.

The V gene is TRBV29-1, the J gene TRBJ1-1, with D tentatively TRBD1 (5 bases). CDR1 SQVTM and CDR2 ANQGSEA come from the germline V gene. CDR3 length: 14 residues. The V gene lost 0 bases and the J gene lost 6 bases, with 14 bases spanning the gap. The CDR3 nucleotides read TGCAGCGTTGAAGATCTTGCTGGGGCGGCTGAAGCTTTCTTT. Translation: CSVEDLAGAAEAFF.

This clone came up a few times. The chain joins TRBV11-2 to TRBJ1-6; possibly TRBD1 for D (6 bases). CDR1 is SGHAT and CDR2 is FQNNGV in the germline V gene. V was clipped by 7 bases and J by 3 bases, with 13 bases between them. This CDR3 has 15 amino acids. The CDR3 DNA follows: TGTGCCAGCAATCACACAGGGTGCTATAATTCACCCCTCCACTTT. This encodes CASNHTGCYNSPLHF.

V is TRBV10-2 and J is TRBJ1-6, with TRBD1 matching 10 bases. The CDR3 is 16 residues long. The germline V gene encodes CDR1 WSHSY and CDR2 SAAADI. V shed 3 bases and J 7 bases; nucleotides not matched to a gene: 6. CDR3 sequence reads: CASSESEDRGNSPLHF. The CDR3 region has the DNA TGCGCCAGCAGTGAAAGTGAGGACAGGGGGAATTCACCCCTCCACTTT.

The chain's CDR3 is CASSLGLADSYEQYF. CDR3 DNA: TGTGCCAGCAGCCTGGGACTAGCAGACTCCTACGAGCAGTACTTC. The chain is built from TRBV7-2 and TRBJ2-7; TRBD2 aligns across 9 bases. Trimming removed 5 bases from V and 0 bases from J; junction bases left unmatched: 5. The length of the CDR3 is 15 residues. Germline V gene lookup returns CDR1 SGHTA and CDR2 FQGNSA.

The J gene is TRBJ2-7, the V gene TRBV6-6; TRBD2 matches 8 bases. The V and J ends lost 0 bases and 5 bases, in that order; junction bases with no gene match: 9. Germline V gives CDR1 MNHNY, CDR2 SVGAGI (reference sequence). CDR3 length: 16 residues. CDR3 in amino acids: CASSYSVRGASDEQYF. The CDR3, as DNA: TGTGCCAGCAGTTACTCTGTGCGGGGGGCCTCGGACGAGCAGTACTTC.

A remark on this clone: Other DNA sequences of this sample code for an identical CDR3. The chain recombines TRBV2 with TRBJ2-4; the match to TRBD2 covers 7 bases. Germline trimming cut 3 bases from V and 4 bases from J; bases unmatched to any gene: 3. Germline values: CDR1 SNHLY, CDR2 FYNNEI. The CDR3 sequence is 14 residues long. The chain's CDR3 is CASSDSGGKNIQYF. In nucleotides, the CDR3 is TGTGCCAGCAGTGACTCCGGGGGGAAAAACATTCAGTACTTC.

Written as DNA, the CDR3 is TGTGCCAGCAGTCCACTGGGACTAGCGGATACGCAGTATTTT. Protein sequence: CASSPLGLADTQYF. The genes are TRBV27 and TRBJ2-3; TRBD2 matches 10 bases. The V and J ends lost 5 bases and 6 bases, in that order; junction bases with no gene match: 5. From germline, CDR1 is MNHEY and CDR2 SMNVEV (reference sequence). The CDR3 totals 14 residues.

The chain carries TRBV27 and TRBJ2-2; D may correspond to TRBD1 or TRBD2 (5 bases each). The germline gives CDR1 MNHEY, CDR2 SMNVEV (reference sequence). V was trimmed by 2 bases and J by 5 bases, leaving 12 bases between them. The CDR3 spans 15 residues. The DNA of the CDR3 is TGTGCCAGCAGTTTACTCGGGACCTTGACCGGGGAGCTGTTTTTT. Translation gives CASSLLGTLTGELFF.

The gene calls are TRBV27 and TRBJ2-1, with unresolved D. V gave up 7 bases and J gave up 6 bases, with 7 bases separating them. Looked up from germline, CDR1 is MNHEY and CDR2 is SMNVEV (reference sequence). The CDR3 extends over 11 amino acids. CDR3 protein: CASIVGNEQFF. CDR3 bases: TGTGCCAGCATCGTAGGCAATGAGCAGTTCTTC.

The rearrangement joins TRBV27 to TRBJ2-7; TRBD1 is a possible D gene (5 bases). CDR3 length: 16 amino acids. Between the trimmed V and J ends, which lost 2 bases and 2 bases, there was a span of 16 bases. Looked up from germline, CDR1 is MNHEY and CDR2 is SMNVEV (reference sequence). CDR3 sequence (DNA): TGTGCCAGCAGTTTAAGCCGCGGTGCAGGGACCTACGAGCAGTACTTC. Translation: CASSLSRGAGTYEQYF.

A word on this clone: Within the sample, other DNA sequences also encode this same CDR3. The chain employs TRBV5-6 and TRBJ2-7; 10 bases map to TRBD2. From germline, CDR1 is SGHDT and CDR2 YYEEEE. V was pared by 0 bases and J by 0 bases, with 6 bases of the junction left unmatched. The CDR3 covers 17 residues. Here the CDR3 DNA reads TGTGCCAGCAGCTTGGGTCTAGCGGGGGAGAGCTCCTACGAGCAGTACTTC. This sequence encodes CASSLGLAGESSYEQYF.

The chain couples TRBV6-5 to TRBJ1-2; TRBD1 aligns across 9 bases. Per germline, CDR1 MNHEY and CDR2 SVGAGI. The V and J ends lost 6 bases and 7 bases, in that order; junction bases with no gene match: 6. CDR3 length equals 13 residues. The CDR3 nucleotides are TGTGCCAGCAGCCCGGGGACAGGGTCTGGCTACACCTTC. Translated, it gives CASSPGTGSGYTF.

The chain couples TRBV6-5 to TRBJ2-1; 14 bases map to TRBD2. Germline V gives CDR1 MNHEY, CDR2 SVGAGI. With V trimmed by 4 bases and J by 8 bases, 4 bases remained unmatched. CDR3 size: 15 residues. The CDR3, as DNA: TGTGCCAGCAGTTCCGGGACTAGCGGGAGTCATGAGCAGTTCTTC. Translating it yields CASSSGTSGSHEQFF.

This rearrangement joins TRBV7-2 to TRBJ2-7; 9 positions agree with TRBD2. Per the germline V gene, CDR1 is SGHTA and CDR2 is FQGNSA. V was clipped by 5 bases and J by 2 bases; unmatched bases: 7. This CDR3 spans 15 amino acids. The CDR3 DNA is TGTGCCAGCAGCCTGGGCGCGGGAGGGACCTACGAGCAGTACTTC. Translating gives CASSLGAGGTYEQYF.

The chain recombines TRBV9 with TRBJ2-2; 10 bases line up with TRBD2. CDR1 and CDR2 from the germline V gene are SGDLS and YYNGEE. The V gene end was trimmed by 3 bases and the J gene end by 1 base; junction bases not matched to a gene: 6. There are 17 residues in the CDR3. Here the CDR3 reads CASSASRLAGNTGELFF. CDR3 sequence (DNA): TGTGCCAGCAGCGCTTCAAGACTAGCGGGGAACACCGGGGAGCTGTTTTTT.

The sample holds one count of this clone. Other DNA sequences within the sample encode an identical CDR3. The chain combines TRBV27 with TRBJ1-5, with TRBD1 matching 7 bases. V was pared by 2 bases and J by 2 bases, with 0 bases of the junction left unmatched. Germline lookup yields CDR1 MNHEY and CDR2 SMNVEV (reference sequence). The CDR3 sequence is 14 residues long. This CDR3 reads CASSLGTGNQPQHF. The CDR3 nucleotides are TGTGCCAGCAGTTTAGGGACAGGCAATCAGCCCCAGCATTTT.

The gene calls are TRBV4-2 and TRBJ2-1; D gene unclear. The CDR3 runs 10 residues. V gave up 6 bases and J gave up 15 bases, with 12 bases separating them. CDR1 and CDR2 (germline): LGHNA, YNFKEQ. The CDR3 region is CASRSEEMFF. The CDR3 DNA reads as TGTGCCAGCAGGTCCGAGGAGATGTTCTTC.

The CDR3 loop reads CASSPMSGGGYSPLHF. The CDR3 DNA is TGTGCCAGCAGCCCGATGTCTGGGGGGGGTTATTCACCCCTCCACTTT. This chain links TRBV5-6 with TRBJ1-6; tentative D call: TRBD1 (5 bases). The CDR3 runs 16 residues. CDR1 is SGHDT, CDR2 YYEEEE, per germline. V was shortened by 4 bases and J by 8 bases, with 19 bases between the two germline ends.

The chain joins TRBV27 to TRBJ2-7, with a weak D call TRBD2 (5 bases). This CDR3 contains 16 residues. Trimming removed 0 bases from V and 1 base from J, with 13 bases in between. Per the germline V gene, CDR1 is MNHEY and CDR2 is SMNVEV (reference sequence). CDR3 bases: TGTGCCAGCAGTTTATCGACGGGGAGTAAATCCTACGAGCAGTACTTC. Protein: CASSLSTGSKSYEQYF.

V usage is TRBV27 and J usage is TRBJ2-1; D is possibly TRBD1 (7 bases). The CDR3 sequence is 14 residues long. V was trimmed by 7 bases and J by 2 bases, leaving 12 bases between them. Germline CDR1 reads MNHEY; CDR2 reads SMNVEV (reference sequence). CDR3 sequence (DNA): TGTGCCAGCACCCAGGGGGGCCCCTACAATGAGCAGTTCTTC. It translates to CASTQGGPYNEQFF.

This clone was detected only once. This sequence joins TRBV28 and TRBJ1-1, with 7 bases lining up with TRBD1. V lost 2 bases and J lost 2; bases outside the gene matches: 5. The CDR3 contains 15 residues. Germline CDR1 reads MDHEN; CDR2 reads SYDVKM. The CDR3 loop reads CASSLRQGKNTEAFF. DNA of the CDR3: TGTGCCAGCAGTTTAAGACAGGGCAAAAACACTGAAGCTTTCTTT.